This T cell receptor (beta chain) was identified in a study of cytomegalovirus exposure and HLA in healthy donors. Study-level background: Earlier, about 179 million T cells were analyzed, and 90 million to 120 million unique TCR beta sequences were found among them. Study findings and constraints: Later genetic work tied a missense DCLRE1C variant to beta-chain V and J trimming.

The germline V gene has CDR1 MNHEY and CDR2 SMNVEV (reference sequence). The V segment lost 5 bases and the J segment 0 bases; nucleotides outside the gene matches: 4. The CDR3 has 15 amino acids. PCR involved 60 Vbeta and 13 Jbeta primers. The assay was immunoSEQ multiplex PCR, and TCRdb's table has in-frame clones only and misses some. The sample yields some 130,000 clones, around 73% seen once. This clone has a handful of counts. Its target is unknown. The TCR was taken from a human donor in good health. V and J are TRBV27 and TRBJ2-1; 7 nucleotides match TRBD1. Source material: PBMCs. The CDR3 reads CASSIQGVSYNEQFF. For the CDR3, the DNA is TGTGCCAGCAGTATCCAGGGGGTCTCCTACAATGAGCAGTTCTTC.